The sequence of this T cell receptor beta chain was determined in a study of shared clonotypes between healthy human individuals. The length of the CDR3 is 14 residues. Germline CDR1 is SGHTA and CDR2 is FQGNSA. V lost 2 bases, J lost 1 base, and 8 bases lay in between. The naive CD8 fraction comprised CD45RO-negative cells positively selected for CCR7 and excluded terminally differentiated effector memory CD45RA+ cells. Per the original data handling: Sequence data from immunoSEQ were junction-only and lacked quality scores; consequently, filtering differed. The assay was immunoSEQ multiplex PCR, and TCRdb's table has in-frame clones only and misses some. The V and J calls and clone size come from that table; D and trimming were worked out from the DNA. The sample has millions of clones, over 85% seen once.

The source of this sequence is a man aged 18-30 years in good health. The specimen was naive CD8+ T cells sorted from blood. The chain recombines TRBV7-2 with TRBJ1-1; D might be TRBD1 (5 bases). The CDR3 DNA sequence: TGTGCCAGCAGCTTATTGGGGACGAACACTGAAGCTTTCTTT. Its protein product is CASSLLGTNTEAFF.